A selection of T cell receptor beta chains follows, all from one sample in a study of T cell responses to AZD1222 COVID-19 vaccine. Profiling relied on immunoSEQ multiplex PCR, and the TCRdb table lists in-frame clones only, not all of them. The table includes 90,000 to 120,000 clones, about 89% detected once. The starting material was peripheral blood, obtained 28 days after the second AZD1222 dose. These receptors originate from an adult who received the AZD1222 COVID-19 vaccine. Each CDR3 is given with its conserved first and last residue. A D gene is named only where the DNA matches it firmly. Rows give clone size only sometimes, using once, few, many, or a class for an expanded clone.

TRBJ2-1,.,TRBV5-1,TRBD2,CASSLVASGTSGSYNEQFF,TGCGCCAGCAGCTTGGTGGCCTCCGGGACTAGCGGGAGCTACAATGAGCAGTTCTTC
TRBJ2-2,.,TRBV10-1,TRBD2,CASSESRVAGVANTGELFF,TGCGCCAGCAGTGAGTCGAGGGTAGCGGGGGTCGCGAACACCGGGGAGCTGTTTTTT
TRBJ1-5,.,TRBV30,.,CAWCLGVRIHGNQPQHF,TGTGCCTGGTGTCTAGGGGTCCGCATCCATGGCAATCAGCCCCAGCATTTT
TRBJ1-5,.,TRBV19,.,CASKHREGDQPQHF,TGTGCCAGTAAGCACAGGGAAGGGGATCAGCCCCAGCATTTT
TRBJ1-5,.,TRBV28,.,CASNPVQGFSNQPQHF,TGTGCCAGCAACCCGGTGCAGGGTTTTAGCAATCAGCCCCAGCATTTT
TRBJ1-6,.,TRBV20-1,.,CSASVRGGLSSYNSPLHF,TGCAGTGCTAGTGTCAGGGGAGGACTAAGCTCCTATAATTCACCCCTCCACTTT
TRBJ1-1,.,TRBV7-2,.,CASSLGGASEAFF,TGTGCCAGCAGCTTGGGGGGCGCGTCTGAAGCTTTCTTT
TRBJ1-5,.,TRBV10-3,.,CAIGQPQHF,TGTGCCATCGGGCAGCCCCAGCATTTT
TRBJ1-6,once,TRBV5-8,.,CASSLGGASYNSPLHF,TGTGCCAGCAGCTTGGGCGGGGCCTCCTATAATTCACCCCTCCACTTT
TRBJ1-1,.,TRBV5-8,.,CASSLALEGVGTEAFF,TGTGCCAGCAGCTTGGCCTTAGAAGGGGTGGGCACTGAAGCTTTCTTT
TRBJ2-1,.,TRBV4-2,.,CASSPGQHIYNEQFF,TGTGCCAGCAGCCCCGGGCAGCATATCTACAATGAGCAGTTCTTC
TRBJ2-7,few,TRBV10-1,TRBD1,CASRPGTGELYF,TGCGCCAGCAGACCCGGGACAGGGGAATTGTACTTC
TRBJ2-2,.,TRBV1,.,CTDPGQGNTGELFF,TGCACCGACCCTGGACAGGGTAACACCGGGGAGCTGTTTTTT
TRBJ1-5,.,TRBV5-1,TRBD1,CASSVTGPYSNQPQHF,TGCGCCAGCAGCGTGACAGGGCCGTATAGCAATCAGCCCCAGCATTTT
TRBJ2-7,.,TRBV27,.,CASSLGTRSREQYF,TGTGCCAGCAGTCTCGGGACAAGGAGCCGCGAGCAGTACTTC
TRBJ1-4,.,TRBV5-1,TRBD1,CASSSGQGIEKLFF,TGCGCCAGCAGCTCGGGACAGGGAATTGAAAAACTGTTTTTT
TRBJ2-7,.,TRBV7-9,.,CASSLDHYEQYF,TGTGCCAGCAGCTTAGACCACTACGAGCAGTACTTC
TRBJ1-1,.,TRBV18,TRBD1,CASSAGQARNTEAFF,TGTGCCAGCTCTGCGGGACAGGCGAGGAACACTGAAGCTTTCTTT
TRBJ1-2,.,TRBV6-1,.,CASSDVRGVRYGYTF,TGTGCCAGCAGTGACGTGAGGGGAGTGCGGTATGGCTACACCTTC
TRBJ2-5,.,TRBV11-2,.,CASSPSPQEAQYF,TGTGCCAGCAGCCCCAGTCCCCAAGAGGCCCAGTACTTC
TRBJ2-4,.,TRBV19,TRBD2,CASSFGGRAKNIQYF,TGTGCCAGTAGTTTTGGCGGGAGGGCCAAAAACATTCAGTACTTC
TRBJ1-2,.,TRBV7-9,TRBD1,CASSLATGQDERGYTF,TGTGCCAGCAGCTTAGCCACCGGACAGGACGAAAGAGGCTACACCTTC
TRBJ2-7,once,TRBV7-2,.,CASSLLRAQPLYEQYF,TGTGCCAGCAGCTTACTCCGGGCCCAGCCCCTTTACGAGCAGTACTTC
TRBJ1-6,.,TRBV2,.,CASLLEDTSPLHF,TGTGCCAGCCTCCTTGAGGATACTTCACCCCTCCACTTT
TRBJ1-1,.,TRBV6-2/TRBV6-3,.,CASSIRGTEAFF,TGTGCCAGCAGCATCCGGGGTACCGAAGCTTTCTTT
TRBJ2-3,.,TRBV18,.,CASSRDITDTQYF,TGTGCCAGCTCACGGGACATCACAGATACGCAGTATTTT
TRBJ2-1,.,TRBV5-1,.,CASSLTGSYNEQFF,TGCGCCAGCAGCTTGACAGGGTCCTACAATGAGCAGTTCTTC
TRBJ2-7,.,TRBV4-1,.,CASSAQKGHESSYEQYF,TGCGCCAGCAGCGCCCAAAAGGGGCACGAGAGCTCCTACGAGCAGTACTTC
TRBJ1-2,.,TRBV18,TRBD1,CASSPLGRGRGKGYTF,TGTGCCAGCTCACCACTGGGCAGGGGGCGTGGAAAGGGCTACACCTTC
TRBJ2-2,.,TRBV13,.,CASSFFSGPQGNAGELFF,TGTGCCAGCAGCTTCTTTTCGGGCCCCCAAGGGAACGCCGGGGAGCTGTTTTTT
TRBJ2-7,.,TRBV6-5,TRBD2,CASSYSILRGAYEQYF,TGTGCCAGCAGTTACTCGATTCTGCGGGGGGCCTACGAGCAGTACTTC
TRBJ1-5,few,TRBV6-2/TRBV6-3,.,CASSYKGRRSSNQPQHF,TGTGCCAGCAGTTACAAGGGGCGGAGATCGAGCAATCAGCCCCAGCATTTT
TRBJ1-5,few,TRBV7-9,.,CAGGEDDQPQHF,TGTGCCGGGGGAGAGGACGATCAGCCCCAGCATTTT
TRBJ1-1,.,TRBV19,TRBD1,CASNQGGGNTEAFF,TGTGCCAGTAACCAGGGGGGAGGGAACACTGAAGCTTTCTTT
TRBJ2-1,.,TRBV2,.,CASMDSESSYNEQFF,TGTGCCAGCATGGACTCGGAGAGCTCCTACAATGAGCAGTTCTTC
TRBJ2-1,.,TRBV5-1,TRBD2,CASRFHFLAVTYNEQFF,TGCGCCAGCAGATTTCACTTCCTAGCGGTTACCTACAATGAGCAGTTCTTC
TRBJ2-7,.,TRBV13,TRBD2,CASSQTRTSGRYEQYF,TGTGCCAGCAGCCAAACCAGGACTAGCGGGAGATACGAGCAGTACTTC
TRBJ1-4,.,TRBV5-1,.,CASSLDQASGEKLFF,TGCGCCAGCAGCTTGGATCAGGCCAGCGGCGAAAAACTGTTTTTT
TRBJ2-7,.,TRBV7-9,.,CASSPVLHEQYF,TGTGCCAGCAGCCCAGTCCTCCACGAGCAGTACTTC
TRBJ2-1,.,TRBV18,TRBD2,CASSPGLAGDNEQFF,TGTGCCAGCTCACCTGGACTAGCGGGGGACAATGAGCAGTTCTTC
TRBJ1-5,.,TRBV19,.,CASSINPNQPQHF,TGTGCCAGTAGTATAAACCCTAATCAGCCCCAGCATTTT
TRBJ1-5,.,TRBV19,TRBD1,CASRDRGVQPQHF,TGTGCCAGTAGGGACAGGGGGGTTCAGCCCCAGCATTTT
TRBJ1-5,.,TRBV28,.,CASRESVRNQPQHF,TGTGCCAGCAGAGAATCAGTGCGCAATCAGCCCCAGCATTTT
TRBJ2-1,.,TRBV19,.,CASSRGTLIYNEQFF,TGTGCCAGTAGCCGTGGGACGCTTATCTACAATGAGCAGTTCTTC
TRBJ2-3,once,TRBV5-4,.,CASSWDTYTDTQYF,TGTGCCAGCAGCTGGGACACTTACACAGATACGCAGTATTTT
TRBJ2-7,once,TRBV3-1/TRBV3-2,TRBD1,CASSQGTGVKAYEQYF,TGTGCCAGCAGCCAAGGAACAGGGGTCAAGGCCTACGAGCAGTACTTC
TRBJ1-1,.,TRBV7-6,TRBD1,CASSLNNRGTTEAFF,TGTGCCAGCAGCCTCAATAACAGGGGGACCACTGAAGCTTTCTTT
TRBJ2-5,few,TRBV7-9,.,CASSLGGPKRAQYF,TGTGCCAGCAGCTTAGGAGGGCCTAAGAGGGCCCAGTACTTC
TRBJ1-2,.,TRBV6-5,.,CASSYKGSHGYTF,TGTGCCAGCAGTTACAAGGGAAGCCATGGCTACACCTTC
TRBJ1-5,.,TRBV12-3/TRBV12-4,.,CASSQVPDQPQHF,TGTGCCAGCAGCCAGGTCCCCGACCAGCCCCAGCATTTT
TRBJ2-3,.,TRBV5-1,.,CASSFGGADTQYF,TGCGCCAGCAGCTTCGGGGGTGCAGATACGCAGTATTTT
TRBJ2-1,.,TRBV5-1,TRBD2,CASSTDLAASYNEQFF,TGCGCCAGCAGCACGGACCTAGCGGCCTCCTACAATGAGCAGTTCTTC
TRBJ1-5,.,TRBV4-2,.,CASSQVMGGAGQPQHF,TGTGCCAGCAGCCAAGTGATGGGGGGCGCGGGTCAGCCCCAGCATTTT
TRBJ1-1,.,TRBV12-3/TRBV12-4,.,CASRTGRNTEAFF,TGTGCCAGCAGGACGGGACGAAACACTGAAGCTTTCTTT
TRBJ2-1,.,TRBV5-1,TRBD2,CASSSLAGGRSANEQFF,TGCGCCAGCAGCTCACTAGCGGGGGGCCGTTCCGCGAATGAGCAGTTCTTC
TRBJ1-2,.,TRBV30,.,CAWGGAPPIYGYTF,TGTGCCTGGGGAGGGGCCCCACCTATCTATGGCTACACCTTC
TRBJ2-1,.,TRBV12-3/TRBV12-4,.,CASSFYTYNEQFF,TGTGCCAGCAGTTTTTACACTTACAATGAGCAGTTCTTC
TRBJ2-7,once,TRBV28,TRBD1,CASLLTGTGVYEQYF,TGTGCCAGTCTACTTACCGGGACAGGAGTCTACGAGCAGTACTTC
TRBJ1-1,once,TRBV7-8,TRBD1,CASSYNRGVTEAFF,TGTGCCAGCAGCTATAACAGGGGAGTTACTGAAGCTTTCTTT
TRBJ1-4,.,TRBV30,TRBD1,CAWSAPGTGIGEKLFF,TGTGCCTGGAGTGCCCCAGGGACAGGGATAGGGGAAAAACTGTTTTTT